The sequence of this TCR beta chain was determined in a study of blood T cell repertoires in COVID-19 (dated by TCRdb to 2020 to 2022). With regard to the full study: The collaborator samples originated in the United States, Italy and Spain and spanned the acute and convalescent phases of COVID-19. Samples came from the ongoing ImmuneRACE study (first 160 participants) plus 1,254 subjects from 6 global collaborators. The repertoires were released in a freely available public database meant as a resource for research on the immune response to SARS-CoV-2. HLA class I and class II types, where available, came from metadata supplied by the sample provider rather than from assay-based typing. The prospective study material was composed of cDNA or gDNA derived from T cells, B-cell-depleted T cells, or PBMCs. Deeply sampled blood TCRbeta repertoires from subjects exposed to, actively infected with, or recovered from COVID-19 were included in the dataset. Sample metadata almost always included a de-identified subject ID, COVID-19 status, age in years and sex.

TCRbeta CDR3 regions were amplified from genomic DNA by means of the immunoSEQ Assay, a bias-controlled multiplex PCR. The paper's data handling went like this. The number of nucleated cells in each sample was estimated by amplification of reference gene primers within the assay. Sequence reads were collapsed and filtered to measure the absolute abundance of every unique TCRbeta CDR3 rearrangement. Productive Simpson clonality was computed per sample as the square root of Simpson's diversity index over productive rearrangements. Sourced from immuneACCESS, this table was stored by TCRdb with only in-frame sequences that have V and J called. A share of the clones is absent; for the studies checked, an unresolved V gene accounts for under half, and the remainder has no known explanation. That table gives V, J and clone size, and the DNA gave D and trimming. The sample table shows a few hundred thousand clones, and roughly 87% are seen once. The ten largest account for just under 3% of the sample.

What the work shows at the level of the full study, not this receptor alone: The quantity of clinical and demographic metadata differed by source and by participant and was supplied without curation.

In the prospective study, participants were roughly 18 to 100 years old, resided in fewer than 25 geographic areas of the United States, and were enrolled through a virtual design. In the prospective study, cohorts were assigned on the basis of participant-reported clinical history obtained from a screening survey and a study questionnaire. Recovered participants in ImmuneRACE Cohort 3 were defined as having two consecutive negative NP/OP PCR tests, clearance from a healthcare professional, or resolution of symptoms. Each participant in the prospective study had whole blood, serum and a nasopharyngeal or oropharyngeal swab collected by mobile phlebotomists. Participants in the prospective study had the option to provide additional blood draws and questionnaires over a roughly 2-month period. Before DNA extraction, prospective study blood samples were shipped either frozen or at room temperature.

A remark on this clone: Its antigen is unknown. No much larger clone is present one base from it, and per-base qualities are unavailable.

This clonotype was sampled from a woman in her 30s who had recovered from COVID-19. Source material: PBMCs or T cells enriched from blood (not recorded which).

In nucleotides, the sequence is TGTGCCAGCAGTTTAACCGGGGAGAGGGGCTACACCTTC. It is translated as CASSLTGERGYTF. The sequence joins TRBV28 to TRBJ1-2; no D segment can be confidently identified. The CDR3 goes from the cysteine to the phenylalanine over 13 residues. Of all the DNA, just the CDR3 is kept, 39 bases in frame from base 1. The V and J ends are trimmed by 2 bases and 8 bases, leaving 12 bases between them. Reading the germline V gene gives CDR1 MDHEN and CDR2 SYDVKM.